These T cell receptor beta chains were read from a single sample in a study of cytomegalovirus exposure and HLA in healthy donors. Only in-frame clones appear in the TCRdb table, and some are missing; sequencing was by immunoSEQ multiplex PCR. Of about 42,000 clones in the sample, approximately 52% were seen once. The sample consisted of PBMCs. Receptors originate from a human donor in good health. Both conserved end residues are part of each CDR3. The D gene is left open where the match is weak. Only part of the rows carry a size: once, few, many, or a class if the clone is expanded.

D,size,J,V,CDR3,DNA
-,-,TRBJ2-3,TRBV27,CASSLRGSGDTQYF,TGTGCCAGCAGTCTTAGGGGGTCCGGAGATACGCAGTATTTT
-,-,TRBJ2-1,TRBV6-5,CASSYSRGFYGNEQFF,TGTGCCAGCAGTTACTCGAGAGGGTTTTACGGCAATGAGCAGTTCTTC
TRBD1,-,TRBJ1-1,TRBV7-2,CASSRDRGGTEAFF,TGTGCCAGCAGCCGAGACAGGGGAGGCACTGAAGCTTTCTTT
TRBD1,-,TRBJ2-5,TRBV2,CASSRTYAGTGPEETQYF,TGTGCCAGCAGTCGTACTTACGCGGGGACAGGGCCTGAAGAGACCCAGTACTTC
TRBD1,-,TRBJ1-1,TRBV29-1,CSAQGVLGTEAFF,TGCAGCGCCCAGGGGGTCCTGGGCACTGAAGCTTTCTTT
TRBD1,-,TRBJ1-1,TRBV6-4,CASSSGTGGTEAFF,TGTGCCAGCAGCTCCGGGACAGGGGGCACTGAAGCTTTCTTT
TRBD1,-,TRBJ1-1,TRBV4-1,CASSQGSGQGNTEAFF,TGCGCCAGCAGCCAAGGATCCGGACAGGGGAACACTGAAGCTTTCTTT
-,-,TRBJ2-1,TRBV19,CAPEPHQTGLNYNEQFF,TGTGCTCCGGAGCCCCATCAGACAGGACTCAATTACAATGAGCAGTTCTTC
-,once,TRBJ2-5,TRBV6-5,CASSYAAQETQYF,TGTGCCAGCAGTTACGCGGCCCAAGAGACCCAGTACTTC
-,-,TRBJ2-3,TRBV9,CASSLANTDTQYF,TGTGCCAGCAGCTTAGCAAACACAGATACGCAGTATTTT
-,-,TRBJ1-2,TRBV4-1,CASSSGSAGERGGYTF,TGCGCCAGCAGCTCCGGATCGGCAGGGGAGCGTGGTGGCTACACCTTC
-,-,TRBJ2-1,TRBV6-5,CASSYSNSRAGEFF,TGTGCCAGCAGTTACTCGAATAGCAGGGCAGGGGAATTCTTC
TRBD1,-,TRBJ1-1,TRBV9,CASSVGTGGNTEAFF,TGTGCCAGCAGCGTAGGGACAGGGGGGAACACTGAAGCTTTCTTT
-,-,TRBJ2-6,TRBV29-1,CSVEGGRGANVLTF,TGCAGCGTTGAAGGTGGGCGCGGGGCCAACGTCCTGACTTTC
TRBD2,few,TRBJ2-1,TRBV5-1,CASSLGGSTYNEQFF,TGCGCCAGCAGCTTGGGCGGGAGCACCTACAATGAGCAGTTCTTC
-,-,TRBJ1-4,TRBV4-3,CASSPRGQSGTNEKLFF,TGCGCCAGCAGCCCGCGAGGACAATCAGGGACTAATGAAAAACTGTTTTTT
-,-,TRBJ2-7,TRBV5-1,CASSKSSYEQYF,TGCGCCAGCAGCAAGAGCTCCTACGAGCAGTACTTC
TRBD1,-,TRBJ2-1,TRBV19,CASTNSGTGRYNEQFF,TGTGCCAGTACCAATTCCGGGACAGGGAGGTACAATGAGCAGTTCTTC
TRBD2,-,TRBJ2-7,TRBV27,CASRRVGGYEQYF,TGTGCCAGCAGGCGAGTGGGGGGGTACGAGCAGTACTTC
-,-,TRBJ2-7,TRBV10-2,CASSQGSSYEQYF,TGCGCCAGCAGCCAGGGGAGCTCCTACGAGCAGTACTTC
TRBD1,-,TRBJ2-2,TRBV6-6,CASSGLAGTGFGELFF,TGTGCCAGCAGTGGCCTTGCCGGGACAGGGTTCGGGGAGCTGTTTTTT
-,-,TRBJ2-2,TRBV7-9,CASSTRGQMNTGELFF,TGTGCCAGCAGCACGCGGGGACAGATGAACACCGGGGAGCTGTTTTTT
-,-,TRBJ2-5,TRBV19,CASSPTRGRVVETQYF,TGTGCCAGTAGTCCAACAAGAGGCAGGGTAGTGGAGACCCAGTACTTC
TRBD1,few,TRBJ1-6,TRBV7-9,CASSSPGGSYNSPLHF,TGTGCCAGCTCCTCCCCAGGGGGATCCTATAATTCACCCCTCCACTTT
-,-,TRBJ2-7,TRBV6-5,CASSKDTYEQYF,TGTGCCAGCAGTAAAGACACCTACGAGCAGTACTTC
TRBD2,-,TRBJ2-1,TRBV18,CASSPLGTSGLHNEQFF,TGTGCCAGCTCACCACTGGGGACTAGCGGCCTCCACAATGAGCAGTTCTTC
-,once,TRBJ1-5,TRBV18,CASSPGRNNQPQHF,TGTGCCAGCTCACCGGGCAGGAATAATCAGCCCCAGCATTTT
-,-,TRBJ2-1,TRBV5-8,CASSLLNEQFF,TGTGCCAGCAGCTTGCTAAATGAGCAGTTCTTC
TRBD1,-,TRBJ2-5,TRBV5-1,CASSLDGSNTGARGTQYF,TGCGCCAGCAGCTTGGATGGGTCCAACACAGGGGCCAGGGGGACCCAGTACTTC
TRBD2,few,TRBJ2-7,TRBV29-1,CSVSPTSGGSEQYF,TGCAGCGTTTCGCCGACTAGCGGGGGGTCGGAGCAGTACTTC
TRBD1,-,TRBJ2-7,TRBV5-1,CASSLDRPKSYEQYF,TGCGCCAGCAGCCTGGACAGGCCGAAATCCTACGAGCAGTACTTC
TRBD1,few,TRBJ2-3,TRBV9,CASSGLGQGLRDTQYF,TGTGCCAGCAGTGGCCTCGGACAGGGTCTCAGGGATACGCAGTATTTT
-,-,TRBJ2-1,TRBV9,CASSSPLMNEQFF,TGTGCCAGCAGCTCCCCACTGATGAATGAGCAGTTCTTC